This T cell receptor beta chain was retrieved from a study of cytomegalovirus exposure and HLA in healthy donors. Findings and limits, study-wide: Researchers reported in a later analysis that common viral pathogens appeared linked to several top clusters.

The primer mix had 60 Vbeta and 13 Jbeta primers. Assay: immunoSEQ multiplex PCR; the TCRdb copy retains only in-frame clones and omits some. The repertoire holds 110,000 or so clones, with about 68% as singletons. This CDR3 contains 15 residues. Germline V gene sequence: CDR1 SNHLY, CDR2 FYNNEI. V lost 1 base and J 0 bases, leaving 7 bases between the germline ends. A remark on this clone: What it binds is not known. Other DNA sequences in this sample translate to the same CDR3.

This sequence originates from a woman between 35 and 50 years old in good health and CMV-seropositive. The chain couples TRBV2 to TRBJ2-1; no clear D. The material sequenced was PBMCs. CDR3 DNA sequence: TGTGCCAGCAGTGAAGGGCAGTTCTCCTACAATGAGCAGTTCTTC. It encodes CASSEGQFSYNEQFF.